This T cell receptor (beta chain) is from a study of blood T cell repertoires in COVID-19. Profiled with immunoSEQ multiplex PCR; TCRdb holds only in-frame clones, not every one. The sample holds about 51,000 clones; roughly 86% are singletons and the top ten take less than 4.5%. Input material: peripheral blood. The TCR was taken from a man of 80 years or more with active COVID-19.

As DNA, the CDR3 is TGTGCCAGTCGGAGCGGGGCTTACCAGCCCCAGCATTTT. As protein: CASRSGAYQPQHF. V gene TRBV28 combines with J gene TRBJ1-5; D may be TRBD1 (5 bases). Germline assignment: CDR1 MDHEN and CDR2 SYDVKM. The CDR3 contains 13 residues. Trimming took off 9 bases at V and 7 bases at J, with 16 bases between the two ends.